The 19 T cell receptor beta chains reported below all come from one sample, sequenced in a study of T cell responses to AZD1222 COVID-19 vaccine. The assay was immunoSEQ multiplex PCR, and TCRdb's table has in-frame clones only and misses some. Of around 130,000 clones listed, approximately 88% were seen once; the top ten hold around 5%. The specimen comprised peripheral blood, sampled 28 days after the second AZD1222 dose. These receptors were taken from an adult who received the AZD1222 COVID-19 vaccine.

The rearrangement links TRBV6-5 to TRBJ2-5; D may be TRBD2 (5 bases). V was pared by 0 bases and J by 3 bases, with 5 bases between. The germline V gene encodes CDR1 MNHEY and CDR2 SVGAGI. The CDR3 sequence is 13 residues long. CDR3 DNA: TGTGCCAGCAGTTACTCGGGAGAAGAGACCCAGTACTTC. Translated: CASSYSGEETQYF.

The J gene is TRBJ1-1, the V gene TRBV9, with D possibly TRBD1 on 5 matching bases. Trimming removed 0 bases at V and 1 base at J, with 13 bases between. This CDR3 contains 16 residues. CDR1 and CDR2 from the germline V gene are SGDLS and YYNGEE. The CDR3 reads CASSVDKGRANTEAFF. CDR3 bases: TGTGCCAGCAGCGTAGATAAGGGCAGGGCGAACACTGAAGCTTTCTTT.

This clone has just a few counts. The J gene is TRBJ2-3, the V gene TRBV7-7; possibly TRBD1 for D (5 bases). CDR1 SSHAT and CDR2 FNYEAQ come from the germline V gene (reference sequence). This CDR3 has 16 residues. V lost 1 base and J 1 base, leaving 12 bases between the germline ends. The CDR3 reads CASSLEGNVGTDTQYF. The CDR3 region has the DNA TGTGCCAGCAGCTTAGAGGGGAACGTAGGCACAGATACGCAGTATTTT.

The table lists this clone with a few counts. J is TRBJ2-2 and V is TRBV25-1; no definite D call. The V gene lost 1 base and the J gene lost 0 bases, with 9 bases spanning the gap. CDR1 MGHDK and CDR2 SYGVNS come from the germline V gene. This CDR3 spans 16 amino acids. CDR3 coding DNA: TGTGCCAGCAGTGAATTCGGGTTCGCGAACACCGGGGAGCTGTTTTTT. Translation: CASSEFGFANTGELFF.

The chain links TRBV2 to TRBJ2-7; 7 nucleotides match TRBD1. The V gene's germline CDR1 is SNHLY and CDR2 FYNNEI. The CDR3 sequence is 13 residues long. The V and J ends lost 8 bases and 3 bases, in that order; junction bases with no gene match: 7. The CDR3 loop reads CASRRDSNYEQYF. CDR3 in DNA: TGTGCCAGCCGAAGGGACAGCAACTACGAGCAGTACTTC.

The V call is TRBV7-9, the J call TRBJ1-6; no reliable D call. In germline, CDR1 is SEHNR, CDR2 FQNEAQ (reference sequence). This CDR3 has 14 amino acids. V was trimmed by 5 bases and J by 9 bases, leaving 14 bases between them. The CDR3 nucleotides read TGTGCCAGCAGCCCGACCGAGGGTAGTTCACCCCTCCACTTT. This codes for CASSPTEGSSPLHF.

The V call is TRBV5-6, the J call TRBJ1-1, with D unresolved. The length of the CDR3 is 14 residues. Germline CDR1 and CDR2: SGHDT and YYEEEE. V lost 4 bases and J 1 base, leaving 11 bases between the germline ends. The CDR3 sequence is CASSPRPGNTEAFF. In nucleotides, the CDR3 is TGTGCCAGCAGCCCTCGTCCAGGGAACACTGAAGCTTTCTTT.

The DNA for the CDR3 is TGTGCCAGCAGCCAGTATACTAGCGGGGGGGGAGATACGCAGTATTTT. It yields the protein CASSQYTSGGGDTQYF. This chain joins TRBV3-1 (or the pseudogene TRBV3-2) and TRBJ2-3; 13 nucleotides match TRBD2. The germline gives CDR1 LGHDT, CDR2 YNNKEL (reference sequence). The CDR3 is 16 residues long. V dropped 3 bases and J dropped 5; count of bases not matched to a gene: 5.

The chain recombines TRBV10-3 with TRBJ2-5; 9 positions match TRBD2. The V segment lost 6 bases and the J segment 3 bases; nucleotides outside the gene matches: 8. The CDR3 sequence is 15 residues long. Germline V lookup: CDR1 ENHRY, CDR2 SYGVKD. The CDR3 is CAIRGERGDKETQYF. CDR3 nucleotides: TGTGCCATCAGGGGGGAGCGGGGGGATAAAGAGACCCAGTACTTC.

The chain links TRBV11-2 to TRBJ2-2; no definite D call. V lost 2 bases and J 6 bases, leaving 7 bases between the germline ends. Germline V gene lookup returns CDR1 SGHAT and CDR2 FQNNGV. CDR3 length: 13 residues. CDR3 bases: TGTGCCAGCAGCTTAATGCGTGCCGGGGAGCTGTTTTTT. This encodes CASSLMRAGELFF.

This clone came up a few times. The chain has TRBV2 and TRBJ1-2; 10 nucleotides match TRBD1. The CDR3 is 15 amino acids. Trimming took 6 bases from V and 4 from J; bases not matched to a gene: 8. The germline V gene encodes CDR1 SNHLY and CDR2 FYNNEI. This CDR3 reads CASSGQGVAVYGYTF. The DNA for the CDR3 is TGTGCCAGCAGCGGACAGGGGGTTGCGGTCTATGGCTACACCTTC.

The chain is built from TRBV5-1 and TRBJ2-3; D remains ambiguous. CDR3 length: 15 amino acids. CDR1 is SGHRS and CDR2 is YFSETQ in the germline V gene. Trimming removed 1 base at V and 2 bases at J, with 11 bases between. The CDR3 sequence: CASSLSPTDTDTQYF. DNA of the CDR3: TGCGCCAGCAGCTTGAGTCCGACGGACACAGATACGCAGTATTTT.

The rearrangement links TRBV15 to TRBJ1-2, with 7 bases identical to TRBD1. CDR3 length: 14 amino acids. V was pared by 5 bases and J by 2 bases, with 5 bases of the junction left unmatched. Germline V CDR1 and CDR2: LNHNV, YYDKDF (reference sequence). The CDR3 DNA sequence: TGTGCCACCAGCGACCGGGACAGAAACTATGGCTACACCTTC. Protein product: CATSDRDRNYGYTF.

J is TRBJ2-3 and V is TRBV5-4, with 7 bases fitting TRBD2. Trimming at V came to 9 bases and at J to 5 bases, leaving 15 bases not matched to a gene. CDR1 and CDR2 (germline): SGHNT, YYREEE (reference sequence). The CDR3 is 15 residues long. For the CDR3, the DNA is TGTGCCACCCAAAGGCGGGCGGGGGATTTAGATACGCAGTATTTT. As protein: CATQRRAGDLDTQYF.

This clone has just one count. The V and J genes are TRBV11-3 and TRBJ2-2; D uncertain. The CDR3 loop spans 16 amino acids. V lost 1 base and J lost 0, with 9 bases in between. Germline V gives CDR1 SGHNT, CDR2 YENEEA. The CDR3 reads CASSLGVGSNTGELFF. DNA for the CDR3: TGTGCCAGCAGCTTAGGGGTGGGGTCGAACACCGGGGAGCTGTTTTTT.

This clone was seen at least ten times. The chain links TRBV28 to TRBJ2-7, with D tentatively TRBD2 (6 bases). CDR1 is MDHEN, CDR2 SYDVKM, per germline. The CDR3 has 12 amino acids. Trimming pared 5 bases from V and 7 bases from J, leaving 12 bases between. The CDR3 reads CASSPTGEEQYF. CDR3 nucleotides: TGTGCCAGCAGTCCTACGGGGGAGGAGCAGTACTTC.

The chain couples TRBV3-1 (or the pseudogene TRBV3-2) to TRBJ2-7, with D possibly being TRBD1 (6 bases). The CDR3 is made up of 14 amino acids. V was shortened by 0 bases and J by 6 bases, with 12 bases between the two germline ends. The germline CDR1 and CDR2 sequences are LGHDT and YNNKEL (reference sequence). CDR3 in DNA: TGTGCCAGCAGCCAAGAAGGGGGTATGGGCGAGCAGTACTTC. Translating it yields CASSQEGGMGEQYF.

V gene TRBV24-1 combines with J gene TRBJ1-5, with TRBD1 as a possible D gene (6 bases). In germline, CDR1 is KGHDR, CDR2 SFDVKD. Trimming removed 1 base from V and 5 bases from J, with 11 bases in between. CDR3 length: 15 amino acids. DNA for the CDR3: TGTGCCACCAGTGATTTCTCCCCAGGGGATCAGCCCCAGCATTTT. The encoded protein is CATSDFSPGDQPQHF.

This rearrangement joins TRBV4-1 to TRBJ1-1; a possible D gene is TRBD1 (5 bases). Germline assignment: CDR1 MGHRA and CDR2 YSYEKL. The CDR3 length is 14 residues. The V end lost 4 bases, the J end lost 1 base, and 10 bases lay between the germline ends. The DNA for the CDR3 is TGCGCCAGCAGCCTACGAGGGGCGAACACTGAAGCTTTCTTT. It specifies CASSLRGANTEAFF.